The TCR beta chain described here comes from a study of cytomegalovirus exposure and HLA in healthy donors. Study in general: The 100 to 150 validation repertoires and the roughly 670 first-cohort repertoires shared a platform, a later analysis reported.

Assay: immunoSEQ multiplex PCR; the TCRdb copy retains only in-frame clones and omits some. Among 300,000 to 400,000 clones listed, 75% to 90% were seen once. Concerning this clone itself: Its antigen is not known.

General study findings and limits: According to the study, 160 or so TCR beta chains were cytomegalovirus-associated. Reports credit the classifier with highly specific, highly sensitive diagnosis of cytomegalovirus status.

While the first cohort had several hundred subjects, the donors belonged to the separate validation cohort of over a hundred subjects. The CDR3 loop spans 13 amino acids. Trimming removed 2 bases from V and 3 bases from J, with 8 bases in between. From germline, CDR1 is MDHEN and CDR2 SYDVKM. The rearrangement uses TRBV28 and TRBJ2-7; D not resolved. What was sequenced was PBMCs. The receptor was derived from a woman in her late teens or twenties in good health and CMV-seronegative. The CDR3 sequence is CASSLNSFYEQYF. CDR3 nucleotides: TGTGCCAGCAGTTTAAACAGCTTCTACGAGCAGTACTTC.